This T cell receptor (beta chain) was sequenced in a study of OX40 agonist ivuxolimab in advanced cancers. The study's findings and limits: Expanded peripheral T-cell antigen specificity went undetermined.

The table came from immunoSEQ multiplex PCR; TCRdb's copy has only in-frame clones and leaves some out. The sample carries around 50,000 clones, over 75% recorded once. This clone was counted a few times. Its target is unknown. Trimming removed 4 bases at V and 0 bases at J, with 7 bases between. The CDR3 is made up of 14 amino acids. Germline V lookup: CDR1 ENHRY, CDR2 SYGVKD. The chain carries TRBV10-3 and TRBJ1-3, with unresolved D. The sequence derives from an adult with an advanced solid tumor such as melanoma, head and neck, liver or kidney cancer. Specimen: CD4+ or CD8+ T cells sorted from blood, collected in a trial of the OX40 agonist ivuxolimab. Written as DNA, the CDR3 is TGTGCCATCAGTGTTCAGAGCTCTGGAAACACCATATATTTT. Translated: CAISVQSSGNTIYF.